The present T cell receptor (beta chain) was sequenced within a study of cytomegalovirus exposure and HLA in healthy donors. Study-level results: Roughly even sequencing depth across donors was the assumption behind the presence/absence analyses.

The PCR contained 60 Vbeta and 13 Jbeta primers. Data came from immunoSEQ multiplex PCR; TCRdb stores just in-frame clones and leaves some out. Of some 140,000 clones in the sample, 65% to 80% are singletons; the top ten hold around 10%. With regard to this clone: Its antigen is unidentified.

V was clipped by 1 base and J by 9 bases, with 16 bases between them. This CDR3 comprises 16 residues. Germline CDR1 MNHNS, CDR2 SASEGT. This clonotype originated in a woman in her 50s in good health and CMV-seropositive. The V call is TRBV6-1, the J call TRBJ1-6; a weak D match, TRBD1 (5 bases). Material: PBMCs. CDR3 loop: CASSEVAGRLGSPLHF. The CDR3 DNA follows: TGTGCCAGCAGTGAAGTAGCAGGGAGGTTAGGTTCACCCCTCCACTTT.